Listed here are 10 T cell receptor beta chains from one sample, sequenced in a study of blood T cells in healthy people across ages (dated by TCRdb to between 2014 and 2017). The library was built by means of 5' RACE. Sequenced using an Illumina HiSeq 2500. A second PCR of roughly 6 to 12 cycles was performed with a sample-barcoded 5' primer and a J-beta primer mix. Using fastp at Q25 and MiXCR, TCRdb reprocessed the public reads and kept productive beta chains. Rows merge per CDR3 protein into single entries with the most common DNA and genes. Across this sample there are just under 550,000 distinct CDR3 sequences, with approximately 25% seen only once. Around 10% of the sample goes to the ten largest clones. The data also belong to a second study, concerning T cells of mothers and their children.

Sequencing was carried out using blood. These receptors came from a boy aged 5-17 years in good health.

This clonotype was counted only a few times. This chain joins TRBV6-2 or TRBV6-3 and TRBJ2-5, with D tentatively TRBD1 (5 bases). V lost 6 bases and J 5 bases, leaving 16 bases between the germline ends. This CDR3 region has 14 residues. The V gene's germline CDR1 is MNHEY and CDR2 SVGEGT. Here the CDR3 reads CASSSRRAGETQYF. DNA of the CDR3: TGTGCCAGCAGCTCCCGCAGGGCTGGCGAGACCCAGTACTTC.

CDR3 protein: CASSSGGSDTGELFF. CDR3 coding DNA: TGTGCCAGCAGTAGCGGGGGCTCTGACACCGGGGAGCTGTTTTTT. V usage is TRBV6-2 or TRBV6-3 and J usage is TRBJ2-2; 8 bases are shared with TRBD2. CDR3 length equals 15 residues. V lost 5 bases and J lost 3; bases outside the gene matches: 5. Germline-derived CDR1 and CDR2 are MNHEY and SVGEGT.

The V gene is TRBV20-1, the J gene TRBJ2-7; 8 nucleotides agree with TRBD1. The V gene's germline CDR1 is DFQATT and CDR2 SNEGSKA (reference sequence). Losses at the gene ends were 0 bases for V and 1 base for J; bases not matched to a gene: 17. The length of the CDR3 is 19 residues. The CDR3 sequence: CSARDTWGGSDRVSYEQYF. CDR3 bases: TGCAGTGCTAGAGATACATGGGGTGGGTCGGACAGGGTATCCTACGAGCAGTACTTC.

This clonotype occurred a few times. The chain combines TRBV7-9 with TRBJ1-4, with D possibly TRBD1 on 6 matching bases. There are 18 residues in the CDR3. Germline V CDR1 and CDR2: SEHNR, FQNEAQ (reference sequence). V shed 5 bases and J shed 0 bases, with 19 bases lying between them. The DNA of the CDR3 is TGTGCCAGCAGCGCCCCGGGACACGCCCGTGCAACTAATGAAAAACTGTTTTTT. Protein product: CASSAPGHARATNEKLFF. Supplemented by reference TRBV7-9 and TRBJ1-4, the full variable domain reads DTGVSQNPRHKITKRGQNVTFRCDPISEHNRLYWYRQTLGQGPEFLTYFQNEAQLEKSRLLSDRFSAERPKGSFSTLEIQRTEQGDSAMYLCASSAPGHARATNEKLFFGSGTQLSVL.

This clonotype was counted only a few times. At one end, the junction sequence differs from germline, possibly due to a read error. The V and J genes are TRBV7-7 and TRBJ2-1; the match to TRBD1 covers 12 bases. Germline values: CDR1 SSHAT, CDR2 FNYEAQ (reference sequence). There are 16 residues in the CDR3. CDR3 bases: TGTGCTAGCAGCTTAGATGGGGGACAGGGGGCCAATGAGCAGTTCTTC. Its translation is CASSLDGGQGANEQFF.

This rearrangement joins TRBV27 to TRBJ1-1; TRBD1 agrees at 7 bases. This CDR3 has 15 amino acids. Looked up from germline, CDR1 is MNHEY and CDR2 is SMNVEV (reference sequence). Trimming took 4 bases from V and 4 from J; bases not matched to a gene: 9. The CDR3 protein is CASSSVGTDGTEAFF. The CDR3 region has the DNA TGTGCCAGCAGTTCAGTCGGGACAGACGGCACTGAAGCTTTCTTT.

The chain's CDR3 is CASSQMGGASNEQFF. CDR3 nucleotides: TGTGCCAGCAGCCAAATGGGGGGCGCGAGTAATGAGCAGTTCTTC. The chain is built from TRBV14 and TRBJ2-1; D tentatively reads TRBD1 or TRBD2 (6 bases each). Trimming stripped 2 bases from V and 7 bases from J, with 15 bases between. The CDR3 is made up of 15 amino acids. CDR1 is SGHDN and CDR2 is FVKESK in the germline V gene.

Only one count was recorded for this clonotype. The chain has TRBV5-1 and TRBJ2-4, with D hard to call. The CDR3 runs 14 residues. Trimming stripped 4 bases from V and 6 bases from J, with 14 bases between. The germline CDR1 and CDR2 sequences are SGHRS and YFSETQ. CDR3: CASSAGTWGNIQYF. The CDR3 coding sequence is TGCGCCAGCAGCGCCGGAACGTGGGGAAACATTCAGTACTTC.

This clonotype has just a few counts. This rearrangement joins TRBV4-1 to TRBJ2-4; TRBD1 might be the D (7 bases). The germline gives CDR1 MGHRA, CDR2 YSYEKL. Trimming removed 0 bases at V and 1 base at J, with 13 bases between. This CDR3 contains 17 residues. CDR3 coding DNA: TGCGCCAGCAGCCAAGATCCCGCAGGGGGGGCCAAAAACATTCAGTACTTC. Encoded protein: CASSQDPAGGAKNIQYF.

This clonotype was counted a few times. V usage is TRBV4-1 and J usage is TRBJ2-5; D not certain. The DNA end is a closer match to TRBJ2-1, so the J assignment may be wrong. The V gene's germline CDR1 is MGHRA and CDR2 YSYEKL. This CDR3 has 13 residues. The CDR3 sequence: CASSQGVANEQFF. In DNA form, the CDR3 reads TGCGCCAGCAGCCAAGGCGTTGCGAATGAGCAGTTCTTC.